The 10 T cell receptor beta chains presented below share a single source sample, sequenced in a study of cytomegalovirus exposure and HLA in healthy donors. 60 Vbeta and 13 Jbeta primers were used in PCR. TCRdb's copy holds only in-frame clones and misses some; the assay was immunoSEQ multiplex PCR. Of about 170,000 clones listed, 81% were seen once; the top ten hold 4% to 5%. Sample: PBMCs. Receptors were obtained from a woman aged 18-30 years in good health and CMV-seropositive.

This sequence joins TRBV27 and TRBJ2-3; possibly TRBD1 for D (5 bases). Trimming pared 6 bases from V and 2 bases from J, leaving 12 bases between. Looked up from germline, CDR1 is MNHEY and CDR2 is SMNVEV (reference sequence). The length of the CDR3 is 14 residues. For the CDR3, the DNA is TGTGCCAGCAGAACAGGTTCTGACACAGATACGCAGTATTTT. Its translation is CASRTGSDTDTQYF.

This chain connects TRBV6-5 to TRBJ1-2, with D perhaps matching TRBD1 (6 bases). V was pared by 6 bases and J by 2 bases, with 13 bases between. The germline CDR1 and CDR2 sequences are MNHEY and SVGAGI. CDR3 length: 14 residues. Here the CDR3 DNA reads TGTGCCAGCAGCCGCAGAACAGGGAACTATGGCTACACCTTC. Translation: CASSRRTGNYGYTF.

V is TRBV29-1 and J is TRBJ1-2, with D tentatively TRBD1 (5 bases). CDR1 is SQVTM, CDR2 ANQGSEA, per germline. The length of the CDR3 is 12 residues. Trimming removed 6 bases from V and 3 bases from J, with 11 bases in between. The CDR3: CSVGGGDYGYTF. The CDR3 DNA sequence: TGCAGCGTGGGGGGGGGTGACTATGGCTACACCTTC.

In DNA, the CDR3 is TGTGCCAGTAGTATAGGACAGGGGGCAGATACGCAGTATTTT. Protein product: CASSIGQGADTQYF. The chain employs TRBV19 and TRBJ2-3, with TRBD1 identical over 9 bases. V lost 1 base, J lost 4 bases, and 0 bases stayed unmatched. Germline lookup yields CDR1 LNHDA and CDR2 SQIVND (reference sequence). The CDR3 runs to 14 residues.

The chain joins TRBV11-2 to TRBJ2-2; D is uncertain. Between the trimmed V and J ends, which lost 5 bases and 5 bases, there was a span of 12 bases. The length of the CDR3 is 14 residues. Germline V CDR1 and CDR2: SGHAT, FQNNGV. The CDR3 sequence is CASSIAAATGELFF. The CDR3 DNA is TGTGCCAGCAGCATAGCTGCTGCGACCGGGGAGCTGTTTTTT.

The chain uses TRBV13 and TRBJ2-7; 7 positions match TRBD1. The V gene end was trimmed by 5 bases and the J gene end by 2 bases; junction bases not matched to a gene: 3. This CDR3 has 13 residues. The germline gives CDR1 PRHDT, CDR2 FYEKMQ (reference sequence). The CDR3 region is CASSETGAYEQYF. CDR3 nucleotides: TGTGCCAGCAGCGAAACAGGGGCCTACGAGCAGTACTTC.

The CDR3 sequence: CASSLLLSWDRVHEQYF. The CDR3 DNA reads TGTGCCAGCAGTTTACTACTATCTTGGGACAGGGTCCACGAGCAGTACTTC. The V gene is TRBV5-6, the J gene TRBJ2-7, with 9 bases that match TRBD1. The germline V gene encodes CDR1 SGHDT and CDR2 YYEEEE. The CDR3 is made up of 17 amino acids. V was clipped by 5 bases and J by 5 bases; unmatched bases: 17.

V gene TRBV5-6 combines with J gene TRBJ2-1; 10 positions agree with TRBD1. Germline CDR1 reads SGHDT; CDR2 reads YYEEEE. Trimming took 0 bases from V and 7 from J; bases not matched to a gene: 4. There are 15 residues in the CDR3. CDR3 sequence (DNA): TGTGCCAGCAGCTTGGCCCCGGGACAGGGGAATGAGCAGTTCTTC. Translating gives CASSLAPGQGNEQFF.

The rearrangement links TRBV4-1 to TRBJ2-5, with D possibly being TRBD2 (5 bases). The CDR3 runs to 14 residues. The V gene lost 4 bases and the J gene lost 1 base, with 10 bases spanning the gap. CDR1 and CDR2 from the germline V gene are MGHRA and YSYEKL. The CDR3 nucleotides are TGCGCCAGCAGCCCTCGGGGTTCCCAAGAGACCCAGTACTTC. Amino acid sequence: CASSPRGSQETQYF.

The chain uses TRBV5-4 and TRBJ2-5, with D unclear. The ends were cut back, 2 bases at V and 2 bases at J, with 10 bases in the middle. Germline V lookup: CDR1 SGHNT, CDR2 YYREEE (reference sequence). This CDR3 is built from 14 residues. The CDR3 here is CASSFRHEQETQYF. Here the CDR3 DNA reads TGTGCCAGCAGCTTCCGACACGAACAAGAGACCCAGTACTTC.